The clone carrying this TCR beta chain was counted ten times or more. For TCRbeta, the library was prepared with unique molecular identifiers. TCRdb called the PCR reads again in MiXCR, with one record for every CDR3 protein. The table records about 610,000 distinct CDR3 sequences, about 11% of them present only once. The sample belongs to a study of T-cell reconstitution after alpha-beta-depleted transplantation in children. Sequencing was performed on PBMCs from the stem cell graft donor, taken from the stem cell graft. The TCR was taken from a human donor who donated a stem cell graft to a child with acute myeloid leukemia.

The CDR3 bases are TGCAGTGCTAGAGATCGGGGCAGCTCCTACAATGAGCAGTTCTTC. Protein sequence: CSARDRGSSYNEQFF. The V call is TRBV20-1, the J call TRBJ2-1, with D perhaps TRBD1 or TRBD2 (5 bases each). CDR1 and CDR2 from the germline V gene are DFQATT and SNEGSKA (reference sequence). The CDR3 extends over 15 amino acids. Trimming removed 0 bases at V and 0 bases at J, with 9 bases between.